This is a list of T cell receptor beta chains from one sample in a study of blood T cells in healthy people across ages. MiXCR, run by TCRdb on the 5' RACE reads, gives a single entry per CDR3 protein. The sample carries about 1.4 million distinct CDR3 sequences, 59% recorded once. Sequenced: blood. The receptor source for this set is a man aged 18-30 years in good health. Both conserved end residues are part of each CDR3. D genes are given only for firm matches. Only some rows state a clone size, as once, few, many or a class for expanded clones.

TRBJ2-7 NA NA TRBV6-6 CASSVGERYEQYF TGTGCCAGCAGTGTGGGCGAGCGGTACGAGCAGTACTTC
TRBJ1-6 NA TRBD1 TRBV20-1 CSARATGGNNSPLHF TGCAGTGCTAGAGCGACAGGGGGAAATAATTCACCCCTCCACTTT
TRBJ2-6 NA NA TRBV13 CASSPWRQISGANVLTF TGTGCCAGCAGCCCCTGGAGACAGATCTCTGGGGCCAACGTCCTGACTTTC
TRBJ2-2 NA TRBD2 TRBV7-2 CASSPLREVGELFF TGTGCCAGCAGCCCACTGCGGGAGGTCGGGGAGCTGTTTTTT
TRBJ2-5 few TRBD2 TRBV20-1 CSARPLAGETQYF TGCAGTGCTAGACCTCTAGCGGGAGAGACCCAGTACTTC
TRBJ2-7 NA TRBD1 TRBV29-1 CSVVLKTGGYEQYF TGCAGCGTTGTATTGAAGACAGGGGGGTACGAGCAGTACTTC
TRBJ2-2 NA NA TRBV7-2 CASSLVSSGLRRELFF TGTGCCAGCAGCTTAGTCTCGTCTGGATTACGCCGGGAGCTGTTTTTT
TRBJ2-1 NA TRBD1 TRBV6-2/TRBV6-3 CASILRQGDEQFF TGTGCCAGCATCTTACGACAGGGGGATGAGCAGTTCTTC
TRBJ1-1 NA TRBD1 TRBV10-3 CAIQGGTEAFF TGTGCCATCCAGGGGGGCACTGAAGCTTTCTTT
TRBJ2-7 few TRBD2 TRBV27 CASGGAYEQYF TGTGCCAGCGGGGGGGCCTACGAGCAGTACTTC
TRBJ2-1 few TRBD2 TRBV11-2 CASSLAAGGWNEQFF TGTGCCAGCAGCTTAGCAGCGGGGGGGTGGAATGAGCAGTTCTTC
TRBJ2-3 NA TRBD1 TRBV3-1 CASSPRDRGTTDTQYF TGTGCCAGCAGCCCCCGGGACAGGGGGACCACAGATACGCAGTATTTT
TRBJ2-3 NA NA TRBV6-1 CASSEFGSSTDTQYF TGTGCCAGCAGTGAGTTCGGGAGTAGCACAGATACGCAGTATTTT
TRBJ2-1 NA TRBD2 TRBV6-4 CASSVRAGVDEQFF TGTGCCAGCAGTGTACGAGCGGGAGTAGACGAGCAGTTCTTC
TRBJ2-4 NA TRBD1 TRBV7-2 CASSFQGAINIQYF TGTGCCAGCAGCTTCCAGGGGGCGATTAACATTCAGTACTTC